The clone carrying this T cell receptor (beta chain) was counted once. Its antigen remains unidentified. Germline lookup yields CDR1 MDHEN and CDR2 SYDVKM. This CDR3 is built from 17 residues. The ends were cut back, 6 bases at V and 5 bases at J, with 25 bases in the middle. This sample was taken from a study of post-analysis software for immune sequencing data. The overall study: The cohort encompassed relapsing-remitting, secondary progressive and progressive-relapsing multiple sclerosis disease courses. The study's findings and limits: For normalized Chao1 diversity, multiple sclerosis patients scored significantly lower than controls did. Co-batched samples clustered tightly together by F measure. With TRBV5-6, TRBV5-1 and TRBV20-1 included, 4 to 6 TRBV segments were more frequent in patients than in controls.

Unique molecular identifiers were built into the TCR beta cDNA libraries. With about 0.95 to 10 million T cells as the source, about half a million cDNA molecules resulted. TCRdb redid the calling of the PCR reads with MiXCR, one entry per CDR3 protein. The sample records fewer than 850,000 distinct CDR3 sequences, more than 45% being singletons. The sample taken for sequencing was blood. The sequence was collected from a girl aged 5-17 years with multiple sclerosis. The chain combines TRBV28 with TRBJ2-5; a possible D gene is TRBD2 (7 bases). The CDR3: CASRKTGWGGSGETQYF. The CDR3 DNA reads as TGTGCCAGCAGGAAAACAGGGTGGGGCGGGAGTGGGGAGACCCAGTACTTC.